Shown below are 21 T cell receptor beta chains from a single sample sequenced in a study of Graves' ophthalmopathy and Graves' hyperthyroidism. RNA served as the template for amplifying TCR beta CDR3 regions. Investigators did first-round RT-PCR with HTBI primers, then second-round multiplex PCR. TCRdb re-derived calls from the multiplex PCR reads in MiXCR, one entry per CDR3 protein. The data contain approximately 700,000 distinct CDR3 sequences, roughly 40% of them singletons. Material for sequencing was peripheral blood. These receptors all come from an adult man with Graves' ophthalmopathy.

There are a few counts of this clonotype. V is TRBV12-3 or TRBV12-4 and J is TRBJ1-4; a weak D match, TRBD1 (5 bases). The CDR3 is 13 amino acids. With 4 bases removed from V and 11 bases from J, the gap between germline ends came to 14 bases. The CDR3 DNA sequence: TGTGCCAGCAGTTCGGGACTACGTGAGAAACTGTTTTTT. Translating it yields CASSSGLREKLFF.

Only a few counts were recorded for this clonotype. The rearrangement joins TRBV20-1 to TRBJ2-7; TRBD2 aligns across 10 bases. V was pared by 5 bases and J by 3 bases, with 7 bases of the junction left unmatched. CDR3 length equals 14 residues. CDR1 and CDR2 from the germline V gene are DFQATT and SNEGSKA (reference sequence). This CDR3 reads CSAGTSVSNYEQYF. The CDR3 region has the DNA TGCAGTGCTGGGACTAGCGTTTCAAACTACGAGCAGTACTTC.

The table lists this clonotype with a few counts. The CDR3 DNA is TGTGCCAGCAGCGAAACTCCAGGGGGCCACTATGGCTACACCTTC. It is translated as CASSETPGGHYGYTF. V usage is TRBV9 and J usage is TRBJ1-2, with TRBD1 identical over 8 bases. Per germline, CDR1 SGDLS and CDR2 YYNGEE. The CDR3 totals 15 residues. V lost 3 bases, J lost 3 bases, and 7 bases stayed unmatched.

V and J are TRBV2 and TRBJ1-2; D ambiguous. Germline CDR1 is SNHLY and CDR2 is FYNNEI. This CDR3 comprises 12 residues. V was pared by 3 bases and J by 7 bases, with 9 bases between. The DNA of the CDR3 is TGTGCCAGCAGTGACGGTCGGGGTGGCTACACCTTC. Its protein is CASSDGRGGYTF.

This clonotype was seen ten or more times. CDR3 in DNA: TGTGCCAGCAGCTTAGCTAGCGAGAGTGGGGAGCTGTTTTTT. It is translated as CASSLASESGELFF. The gene calls are TRBV7-9 and TRBJ2-2; tentative D call: TRBD2 (5 bases). The germline CDR1 and CDR2 sequences are SEHNR and FQNEAQ (reference sequence). V was pared by 0 bases and J by 8 bases, with 10 bases between. The CDR3 has 14 amino acids.

The CDR3 sequence is CASSDPGQGFETQYF. The CDR3 nucleotides read TGCGCCAGCAGCGATCCGGGACAGGGGTTTGAGACCCAGTACTTC. The chain combines TRBV5-1 with TRBJ2-5; TRBD1 agrees at 10 bases. The CDR3 is made up of 15 amino acids. CDR1 SGHRS and CDR2 YFSETQ come from the germline V gene. V dropped 4 bases and J dropped 5; count of bases not matched to a gene: 8.

This clonotype has more than one count but fewer than ten. This chain joins TRBV10-3 and TRBJ2-3, with D perhaps being TRBD1 or TRBD2 (5 bases each). V lost 4 bases to trimming and J lost 0 bases, with 11 bases between them. CDR1 and CDR2 (germline): ENHRY, SYGVKD. The CDR3 has 15 residues. DNA for the CDR3: TGTGCCATCAGTGGGCGAGGGGATAGCACAGATACGCAGTATTTT. Translated: CAISGRGDSTDTQYF.

The chain carries TRBV25-1 and TRBJ2-2, with TRBD2 as a possible D gene (5 bases). The V gene lost 4 bases and the J gene lost 5 bases, with 11 bases spanning the gap. Germline values: CDR1 MGHDK, CDR2 SYGVNS. This CDR3 has 14 amino acids. The CDR3 spells CASSATEETGELFF. For the CDR3, the DNA is TGTGCCAGCAGTGCTACGGAGGAGACCGGGGAGCTGTTTTTT.

The chain carries TRBV7-6 and TRBJ1-4; a weak D match, TRBD1 (6 bases). V was trimmed by 5 bases and J by 4 bases, leaving 17 bases between them. This CDR3 is built from 16 residues. Germline V CDR1 and CDR2: SGHVS, FNYEAQ. CDR3 loop: CASSPEKQGSNEKLFF. CDR3 nucleotides: TGTGCCAGCAGCCCGGAGAAACAGGGCAGTAATGAAAAACTGTTTTTT.

The V gene is TRBV7-2, the J gene TRBJ1-4; 9 positions agree with TRBD1. Germline V CDR1 and CDR2: SGHTA, FQGNSA. The CDR3 sequence is 18 residues long. The J segment lost 0 bases and the V segment lost 6 bases, leaving 11 bases of the junction unmatched. CDR3 residues: CASRLTGGDGPTNEKLFF. The DNA of the CDR3 is TGTGCCAGCAGACTAACAGGGGGCGATGGACCAACTAATGAAAAACTGTTTTTT.

The genes are TRBV12-3 or TRBV12-4 and TRBJ2-7, with 11 bases aligning to TRBD2. After removal of 6 bases from V and 13 bases from J, the junction contained 8 bases not matched to a gene. This CDR3 contains 12 residues. CDR3 residues: CASRTSGTGEYF. The DNA of the CDR3 is TGTGCCAGCAGGACTAGCGGGACCGGGGAATACTTC.

The rearrangement joins TRBV6-2 or TRBV6-3 to TRBJ2-7; 8 bases fit TRBD1. This CDR3 is 15 amino acids long. CDR1 and CDR2 (germline): MNHEY, SVGEGT. V was clipped by 5 bases and J by 3 bases; unmatched bases: 9. The DNA for the CDR3 is TGTGCCAGCAGTCGAGGACAGGGAGTTCACTACGAGCAGTACTTC. Translated, it gives CASSRGQGVHYEQYF.

The V gene is TRBV19, the J gene TRBJ1-5; no reliable D call. The CDR3 runs 15 residues. Per the germline V gene, CDR1 is LNHDA and CDR2 is SQIVND (reference sequence). V lost 1 base and J 4 bases, leaving 11 bases between the germline ends. CDR3 amino acids: CASSIGQRTNQPQHF. In DNA, the CDR3 is TGTGCCAGTAGTATAGGCCAGCGGACGAATCAGCCCCAGCATTTT.

This clonotype was seen only once. The V gene is TRBV10-3, the J gene TRBJ1-6; 7 bases line up with TRBD1. V trimming: 4 bases; J trimming: 9 bases; junction bases outside the gene matches: 3. Germline CDR1 and CDR2: ENHRY and SYGVKD. The length of the CDR3 is 13 residues. CDR3 protein: CAISGQGTSPLHF. The CDR3 DNA is TGTGCCATCAGTGGACAGGGCACTTCACCCCTCCACTTT.

With respect to this clonotype: This may be a read error: a much more frequent sequence differs by one nucleotide. The chain links TRBV9 to TRBJ1-5, with a tentative D call TRBD1 (6 bases). This CDR3 has 17 residues. The germline CDR1 and CDR2 sequences are SGDLS and YYNGEE. The CDR3 DNA is TGCGCCAGCAGCTTGGGCCAACAGGGCAGGTGGGATCAGCCCCAGCATTTT. Its translation: CASSLGQQGRWDQPQHF.

This clonotype was seen many times. The chain recombines TRBV15 with TRBJ1-1; D remains ambiguous. This CDR3 spans 15 amino acids. Trimming removed 6 bases from V and 5 bases from J, with 19 bases in between. Germline CDR1 reads LNHNV; CDR2 reads YYDKDF (reference sequence). The CDR3 DNA reads as TGTGCCACCAGTAGGACGCCTGATATGGGGACTGAAGCTTTCTTT. Translated, it gives CATSRTPDMGTEAFF.

Comment on this clonotype: One end of the junction does not line up with germline, which may come from a read error. The chain couples TRBV24-1 to TRBJ2-5; 9 bases match TRBD2. The CDR3 sequence is 15 residues long. Germline V gene lookup returns CDR1 KGHDR and CDR2 SFDVKD. CDR3 region: CASSYRLAGLETQYF. CDR3 DNA sequence: TGTGCCAGCAGTTACCGGCTAGCGGGACTGGAGACCCAGTACTTC.

The chain combines TRBV2 with TRBJ2-7; 9 nucleotides match TRBD2. Germline CDR1 SNHLY, CDR2 FYNNEI. There are 13 residues in the CDR3. Trimming took 5 bases from V and 7 from J; bases not matched to a gene: 6. In nucleotides, the CDR3 is TGTGCCAGCAGTTCAGGACTAGCGAAAGAGCAGTACTTC. Amino acid sequence: CASSSGLAKEQYF.

This clonotype was recorded a few times. This chain connects TRBV5-4 to TRBJ2-5; D remains unclear. The V gene lost 1 base and the J gene lost 5 bases, with 15 bases spanning the gap. The CDR3 is 15 residues long. Germline V CDR1 and CDR2: SGHNT, YYREEE (reference sequence). The CDR3 here is CASSLSQTKSETQYF. The CDR3 bases are TGTGCCAGCAGCTTGTCTCAGACGAAGAGTGAGACCCAGTACTTC.

The rearrangement links TRBV5-6 to TRBJ2-7, with D perhaps being TRBD1 or TRBD2 (5 bases each). The CDR3 is made up of 15 amino acids. CDR1 SGHDT and CDR2 YYEEEE come from the germline V gene. Trimming took 4 bases from V and 1 from J, leaving 15 bases between them. CDR3 loop: CASSTTGTVSYEQYF. CDR3 sequence (DNA): TGTGCCAGCAGCACTACCGGGACGGTATCCTACGAGCAGTACTTC.

The chain carries TRBV25-1 and TRBJ2-3; the match to TRBD2 covers 15 bases. CDR1 is MGHDK, CDR2 SYGVNS, per germline. This CDR3 region has 17 residues. The J segment lost 4 bases and the V segment lost 3 bases, leaving 5 bases of the junction unmatched. CDR3 coding DNA: TGTGCCAGCAGTGATGGGACTAGCGGGGGGAGCTCAGATACGCAGTATTTT. Translated: CASSDGTSGGSSDTQYF. The full variable domain, completed using reference TRBV25-1 and TRBJ2-3, is EADIYQTPRYLVIGTGKKITLECSQTMGHDKMYWYQQDPGMELHLIHYSYGVNSTEKGDLSSESTVSRIRTEHFPLTLESARPSHTSQYLCASSDGTSGGSSDTQYFGPGTRLTVL.